This TCR beta chain emerged from a study of blood T cell repertoires in COVID-19. Measured with immunoSEQ multiplex PCR; TCRdb has only the in-frame clones, and not every one. The sample gives fewer than 450,000 clones, around 90% of which show up once; around 1.2% is in the top ten. Germline V CDR1 and CDR2: SGHDN, FVKESK. The ends were cut back, 3 bases at V and 2 bases at J, with 18 bases in the middle. This CDR3 is built from 17 residues. The TCR originated in a woman between 18 and 29 years old who had recovered from COVID-19. V and J are TRBV14 and TRBJ2-3, with D perhaps matching TRBD1 (6 bases). Sequenced: PBMCs or T cells enriched from blood (not recorded which). The CDR3 is CASSHLNRGTYTDTQYF. The DNA of the CDR3 is TGTGCCAGCAGCCATCTCAATAGGGGGACCTACACAGATACGCAGTATTTT.